Below, one TCR beta chain is given with its context. The antigen is not known. These donors, healthy bone marrow donors, were studied. With 60 Vbeta and 13 Jbeta primers, the PCR was carried out. The assay was immunoSEQ multiplex PCR, and TCRdb's table has in-frame clones only and misses some. Here the sample table reports around 200,000 clones. Germline V lookup: CDR1 KGHSH, CDR2 LQKENI. The CDR3 is 15 residues long. V lost 6 bases, J lost 0 bases, and 4 bases stayed unmatched. This sample is drawn from a study of cytomegalovirus exposure and HLA in healthy donors. Study-wide results and caveats: At a 0.05 false discovery rate, a later analysis found approximately 17,000 TCR beta sequences to be associated with HLA alleles.

The V gene is TRBV18, the J gene TRBJ2-1; 8 bases map to TRBD1. The sequencing input was PBMCs. The receptor's source is a woman younger than 30 in good health and CMV-seropositive. The CDR3 DNA follows: TGTGCCAGCTCCCAGGGACAGGACTCCTACAATGAGCAGTTCTTC. Translated: CASSQGQDSYNEQFF.